Described below is a single T cell receptor beta chain sequence and its context. Its antigen target is currently unknown. No base-level quality is on record; no much larger clone is a single base apart. Participants in the prospective study were aged roughly 18 to 89 years, lived in 24 United States geographic areas, and enrolled through a virtual design. In the prospective study, cohorts were assigned on the basis of participant-reported clinical history obtained from a screening survey and a study questionnaire. Each participant in the prospective study had whole blood, serum and a nasopharyngeal or oropharyngeal swab collected by mobile phlebotomists. Participants in the prospective study had the option to provide additional blood draws and questionnaires over an approximately 2-month period. Before DNA extraction, blood samples from the prospective study were shipped at room temperature or frozen.

The sample belongs to a study of blood T cell repertoires in COVID-19 (dated by TCRdb to 2018 to 2021). For the wider study: Collaborator samples came from the United States, Italy and Spain and covered acute and convalescent phases of COVID-19. The prospective study material was composed of cDNA or gDNA derived from T cells, B-cell-depleted T cells, or PBMCs. The dataset comprised deeply sampled blood TCRbeta repertoires from subjects exposed to, actively infected with, or recovered from COVID-19. The repertoires were released in a freely available public database meant as a resource for research on the immune response to SARS-CoV-2. The samples were drawn from two sources: the first 160 participants of the ongoing ImmuneRACE study, and 950 to 1,500 subjects contributed by 6 global collaborators. Sample metadata almost always included a de-identified subject ID, COVID-19 status, age in years and sex. HLA class I and class II types, where available, came from metadata supplied by the sample provider rather than from assay-based typing.

TCRbeta CDR3 regions were amplified from genomic DNA using the immunoSEQ Assay, a bias-controlled multiplex PCR. Concerning the study's data processing: The number of nucleated cells in each sample was estimated by amplification of reference gene primers within the assay. To quantify the absolute abundance of each unique TCRbeta CDR3 rearrangement, sequence reads were collapsed and filtered. Productive Simpson clonality was computed per sample as the square root of Simpson's diversity index over productive rearrangements. The immuneACCESS repertoire file appears here via TCRdb, limited to in-frame rearrangements. These files lack a portion of the clones; in checked studies, under half of the deficit traces to unresolved V genes, and the cause of the others is not known. V and J calls and clone size are as listed in that table; D and trimming were resolved from the DNA. Recorded for this sample are around 54,000 clones; 78% of them occurred a single time. The ten largest clones represent about 5.8% of the sample.

General conclusions and limits of the study: How much clinical and demographic metadata was included differed by source and by participant, and the metadata was provided uncurated.

V is pared back by 0 bases and J by 0 bases, with 13 bases lying between the germline termini. CDR1 SGHTS and CDR2 YDEGEE are derived from the germline V gene. There are 16 amino acids in the CDR3, from cysteine to phenylalanine inclusive. The sequence is cut down to CDR3 DNA, 48 bases in frame from base 1. This receptor was taken from a woman aged 45 to 65 with acute COVID-19. Sample: PBMCs or T cells enriched from blood (not recorded which). The rearrangement joined TRBV5-8 to TRBJ2-7; TRBD2 might be the D gene, on 5 matching bases. The CDR3 loop reads CASSLAGLTSSYEQYF. The DNA is TGTGCCAGCAGCTTGGCCGGGCTTACTAGCTCCTACGAGCAGTACTTC.